The clone carrying this T cell receptor (beta chain) appeared a single time. Antigen specificity is unknown. Researchers report isolating at least 6.5 million PBMCs per sample. The data derive from a study of blood T cells in healthy people across ages. Findings of the study overall: Estimated diversity that came from one million T cells was considered an underestimate. Comparison with aged donors showed that long-lived donors had more naive CD4+ cells and higher diversity. Unsorted PBMC input precluded a conclusive naive versus antigen-experienced comparison.

Together with a sample-barcoded 5' primer, a J-beta primer mix was included in a second PCR lasting about 6 to 11 cycles. In TCRdb, the 5' RACE reads were re-called with MiXCR into one record per CDR3 protein. The sample lists some 900,000 distinct CDR3 sequences, around 26% occurring once. Sequences were obtained from blood. The TCR sequence derives from an elderly woman in good health.

Here the CDR3 DNA reads TGTGCCAGCAGCTTAATCCTAGCGGGGAAATCCTCCTACAATGAGCAGTTCTTC. It translates to CASSLILAGKSSYNEQFF. The V call is TRBV7-2, the J call TRBJ2-1; 9 nucleotides line up with TRBD2. This CDR3 is built from 18 residues. V was clipped by 2 bases and J by 0 bases; unmatched bases: 8. Germline CDR1 is SGHTA and CDR2 is FQGNSA.